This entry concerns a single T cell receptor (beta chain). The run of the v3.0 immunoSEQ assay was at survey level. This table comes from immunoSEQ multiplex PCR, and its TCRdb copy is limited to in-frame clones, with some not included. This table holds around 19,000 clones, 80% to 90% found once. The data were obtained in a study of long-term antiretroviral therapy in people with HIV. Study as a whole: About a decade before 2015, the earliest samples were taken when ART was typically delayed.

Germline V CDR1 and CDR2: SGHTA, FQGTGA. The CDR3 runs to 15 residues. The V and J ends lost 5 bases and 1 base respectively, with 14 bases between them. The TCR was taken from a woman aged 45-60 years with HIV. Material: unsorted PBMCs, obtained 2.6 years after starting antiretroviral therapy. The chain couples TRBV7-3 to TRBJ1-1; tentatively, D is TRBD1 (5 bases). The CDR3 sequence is CASSPQGTGNTEAFF. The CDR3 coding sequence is TGTGCCAGCAGCCCCCAGGGTACGGGGAACACTGAAGCTTTCTTT.